What follows are 23 T cell receptor beta chains derived from one specimen sequenced in a study of technical replicates of blood from a handful of donors. Measured with immunoSEQ multiplex PCR; TCRdb has only the in-frame clones, and not every one. The sample has tens of thousands of clones, roughly 98% seen once. Source material: T cells isolated from PBMCs. Every receptor here comes from a human donor in good health.

The chain combines TRBV5-1 with TRBJ1-1, with unresolved D. The germline V gene has CDR1 SGHRS and CDR2 YFSETQ. The CDR3 covers 14 residues. V was shortened by 6 bases and J by 1 base, with 13 bases between the two germline ends. The CDR3 here is CASTTPGGNTEAFF. CDR3 DNA: TGCGCCAGCACCACCCCCGGTGGGAACACTGAAGCTTTCTTT.

The V call is TRBV28, the J call TRBJ2-7; 10 bases are shared with TRBD1. This CDR3 has 15 amino acids. The V segment lost 5 bases and the J segment 3 bases; nucleotides outside the gene matches: 7. Germline V CDR1 and CDR2: MDHEN, SYDVKM. Written as DNA, the CDR3 is TGTGCCAGCAGTGCTCCCGGGACAGGGGTCTACGAGCAGTACTTC. Translating gives CASSAPGTGVYEQYF.

The CDR3 loop reads CAWNPRTNYREKLFF. CDR3 nucleotides: TGTGCCTGGAACCCGAGGACCAACTACAGGGAAAAACTGTTTTTT. The chain is built from TRBV30 and TRBJ1-4; tentatively, D is TRBD1 (5 bases). Deletions cut 4 bases from V and 8 bases from J, with 20 bases between. Looked up from germline, CDR1 is GTSNPN and CDR2 is SVGIG (reference sequence). The CDR3 runs to 15 residues. Drawing the rest from reference TRBV30 and TRBJ1-4, the complete variable domain is SQTIHQWPATLVQPVGSPLSLECTVEGTSNPNLYWYRQAAGRGLQLLFYSVGIGQISSEVPQNLSASRPQDRQFILSSKKLLLSDSGFYLCAWNPRTNYREKLFFGSGTQLSVL.

The chain couples TRBV28 to TRBJ2-3; possible D gene TRBD2, 5 bases. The CDR3 extends over 13 amino acids. From germline, CDR1 is MDHEN and CDR2 SYDVKM. V was cut by 7 bases and J by 3 bases, with 11 bases left in between. The chain's CDR3 is CASKSVATDTQYF. The CDR3 DNA reads TGTGCCAGCAAGTCGGTAGCGACAGATACGCAGTATTTT. Together with reference TRBV28 and TRBJ2-3, the CDR3 gives the full variable domain: DVKVTQSSRYLVKRTGEKVFLECVQDMDHENMFWYRQDPGLGLRLIYFSYDVKMKEKGDIPEGYSVSREKKERFSLILESASTNQTSMYLCASKSVATDTQYFGPGTRLTVL.

The chain employs TRBV27 and TRBJ2-5; TRBD1 aligns across 9 bases. V lost 5 bases, J lost 3 bases, and 7 bases stayed unmatched. Germline V CDR1 and CDR2: MNHEY, SMNVEV (reference sequence). The CDR3 extends over 15 amino acids. In DNA form, the CDR3 reads TGTGCCAGCAGTAAAATTACAGGGGGCAAAGAGACCCAGTACTTC. It is translated as CASSKITGGKETQYF.

The V and J genes are TRBV5-8 and TRBJ1-5; D gene unclear. Germline values: CDR1 SGHTS, CDR2 YDEGEE. Deletions cut 0 bases from V and 5 bases from J, with 6 bases between. This CDR3 has 13 amino acids. The CDR3 sequence: CASSLDRDQPQHF. The CDR3 region has the DNA TGTGCCAGCAGCTTGGATCGGGATCAGCCCCAGCATTTT.

The J gene is TRBJ2-3, the V gene TRBV27, with 12 bases aligning to TRBD2. CDR1 MNHEY and CDR2 SMNVEV come from the germline V gene (reference sequence). With 5 bases clipped from V and 6 bases from J, the junction kept 9 bases outside the gene matches. The CDR3 has 16 amino acids. The CDR3: CASSLTGTSGWDTQYF. DNA of the CDR3: TGTGCCAGCAGTCTAACCGGGACTAGCGGGTGGGATACGCAGTATTTT.

The chain couples TRBV5-4 to TRBJ1-1; tentatively, D is TRBD1 (5 bases). The CDR3 is made up of 13 amino acids. V was trimmed by 0 bases and J by 9 bases, leaving 12 bases between them. Germline assignment: CDR1 SGHNT and CDR2 YYREEE (reference sequence). CDR3: CASSLGGARQAFF. The CDR3 nucleotides read TGTGCCAGCAGCTTGGGCGGGGCTCGACAAGCTTTCTTT.

This rearrangement joins TRBV5-5 to TRBJ1-1, with no clear D. The CDR3 is made up of 12 amino acids. V lost 4 bases and J 2 bases, leaving 6 bases between the germline ends. CDR1 and CDR2 (germline): SGHKS, YYEKEE (reference sequence). The CDR3 sequence is CASSIRNTEAFF. CDR3 in DNA: TGTGCCAGCAGCATCAGAAACACTGAAGCTTTCTTT.

The genes are TRBV5-1 and TRBJ1-2; 9 bases match TRBD1. CDR1 and CDR2 from the germline V gene are SGHRS and YFSETQ. The CDR3 sequence is 15 residues long. With 5 bases clipped from V and 3 bases from J, the junction kept 8 bases outside the gene matches. DNA of the CDR3: TGCGCCAGCAGTCCAGGGGACAGGGATCACTATGGCTACACCTTC. Translation: CASSPGDRDHYGYTF.

The chain uses TRBV6-5 and TRBJ2-5; the match to TRBD2 covers 10 bases. Germline V gene sequence: CDR1 MNHEY, CDR2 SVGAGI. J lost 5 bases, V lost 8 bases, and 8 bases had no gene match. The CDR3 runs to 14 residues. CDR3 residues: CASFGLAAGETQYF. As DNA, the CDR3 is TGTGCCAGCTTTGGACTAGCGGCGGGGGAGACCCAGTACTTC.

V is TRBV5-6 and J is TRBJ2-5; D possibly corresponds to TRBD1 (5 bases). Between the trimmed V and J ends, which lost 4 bases and 2 bases, there was a span of 12 bases. The CDR3 totals 14 residues. The germline V gene has CDR1 SGHDT and CDR2 YYEEEE. The CDR3 DNA follows: TGTGCCAGCAGCACAACAGGCATACAAGAGACCCAGTACTTC. It is translated as CASSTTGIQETQYF.

This chain joins TRBV6-1 and TRBJ1-1, with D possibly TRBD1 on 5 matching bases. The CDR3 sequence is 13 residues long. Germline V gene sequence: CDR1 MNHNS, CDR2 SASEGT. V shed 4 bases and J shed 1 base, with 7 bases lying between them. The DNA for the CDR3 is TGTGCCAGCAGTGGCCAGGGGAACACTGAAGCTTTCTTT. Protein product: CASSGQGNTEAFF.

The chain employs TRBV30 and TRBJ1-1; 7 positions agree with TRBD1. Germline-derived CDR1 and CDR2 are GTSNPN and SVGIG (reference sequence). The CDR3 contains 13 residues. With V trimmed by 1 base and J by 5 bases, 4 bases remained unmatched. The CDR3 loop reads CAWSATGVTEAFF. The CDR3 region has the DNA TGTGCCTGGAGTGCCACAGGGGTGACTGAAGCTTTCTTT. Supplemented by reference TRBV30 and TRBJ1-1, the full variable domain reads SQTIHQWPATLVQPVGSPLSLECTVEGTSNPNLYWYRQAAGRGLQLLFYSVGIGQISSEVPQNLSASRPQDRQFILSSKKLLLSDSGFYLCAWSATGVTEAFFGQGTRLTVV.

For the CDR3, the DNA is TGTGCCAGCAGTTTTAGGGGGCCCGAGCAGTACTTC. Translating gives CASSFRGPEQYF. The V call is TRBV13, the J call TRBJ2-7; 7 bases map to TRBD1. The CDR3 is 12 residues long. Germline V gene sequence: CDR1 PRHDT, CDR2 FYEKMQ (reference sequence). V gave up 6 bases and J gave up 6 bases; unmatched junction bases: 5.

This chain joins TRBV5-4 and TRBJ2-5; 9 bases agree with TRBD1. The ends lost 2 bases at V and 0 bases at J; junction bases unmatched: 5. In germline, CDR1 is SGHNT, CDR2 YYREEE (reference sequence). The CDR3 spans 16 residues. The DNA for the CDR3 is TGTGCCAGCAGCTTTGGACAGGGGTCATACCAAGAGACCCAGTACTTC. Its translation: CASSFGQGSYQETQYF.

The rearrangement joins TRBV7-8 to TRBJ1-5, with D possibly TRBD1 on 5 matching bases. From germline, CDR1 is SGHVS and CDR2 FQNEAQ. The length of the CDR3 is 12 residues. Deletions cut 1 base from V and 9 bases from J, with 7 bases between. The CDR3 is CASSLDQGPQHF. CDR3 nucleotides: TGTGCCAGCAGCTTAGATCAGGGGCCCCAGCATTTT.

This chain joins TRBV4-1 and TRBJ1-2; weak D call: TRBD1 (5 bases). V was pared by 2 bases and J by 2 bases, with 15 bases between. Germline lookup yields CDR1 MGHRA and CDR2 YSYEKL. This CDR3 has 16 residues. The CDR3: CASSQPVRAPNYGYTF. CDR3 bases: TGCGCCAGCAGCCAACCGGTCAGGGCCCCAAACTATGGCTACACCTTC.

The chain carries TRBV4-1 and TRBJ1-5; D perhaps matches TRBD1 (5 bases). The CDR3 length is 16 residues. With 0 bases removed from V and 5 bases from J, the gap between germline ends came to 14 bases. Germline CDR1 is MGHRA and CDR2 is YSYEKL. The CDR3 DNA sequence: TGCGCCAGCAGCCAAGATTGGGGGGACGGCTATCAGCCCCAGCATTTT. Translation: CASSQDWGDGYQPQHF.

Here the CDR3 reads CASSLTLAASYEQYF. CDR3 DNA: TGTGCCAGCAGCTTAACATTAGCGGCCTCCTACGAGCAGTACTTC. The rearrangement links TRBV7-2 to TRBJ2-7; a possible D gene is TRBD2 (6 bases). Trimming pared 2 bases from V and 0 bases from J, leaving 11 bases between. CDR1 is SGHTA and CDR2 is FQGNSA in the germline V gene. The length of the CDR3 is 15 residues.

The rearrangement links TRBV30 to TRBJ2-1, with 12 positions matching TRBD2. Germline V gene data show CDR1 as GTSNPN and CDR2 as SVGIG (reference sequence). V shed 2 bases, J shed 0 bases, and the junction held 8 bases outside the gene matches. CDR3 length: 18 amino acids. This CDR3 reads CAWSPASGGASSYNEQFF. CDR3 in DNA: TGTGCCTGGAGTCCGGCTAGCGGGGGGGCCTCCTCCTACAATGAGCAGTTCTTC.

V usage is TRBV27 and J usage is TRBJ2-7; D perhaps matches TRBD2 (6 bases). Trimming stripped 5 bases from V and 4 bases from J, with 15 bases between. Germline CDR1 MNHEY, CDR2 SMNVEV (reference sequence). The CDR3 loop spans 14 amino acids. DNA for the CDR3: TGTGCCAGCAGTCAATACACCGGGACTTACGAGCAGTACTTC. Protein: CASSQYTGTYEQYF.

This rearrangement joins TRBV18 to TRBJ1-5; 7 bases match TRBD1. The J segment lost 6 bases and the V segment lost 3 bases, leaving 5 bases of the junction unmatched. Germline loops: CDR1 KGHSH, CDR2 LQKENI. The CDR3 covers 14 residues. The CDR3 spells CASSPEGASQPQHF. CDR3 bases: TGTGCCAGCTCACCGGAGGGGGCGAGTCAGCCCCAGCATTTT.